Listed below are T cell receptor beta chains from one sample, sequenced in a study of T cells in Graves' hyperthyroidism and ophthalmopathy. TCRdb passed the multiplex PCR reads through MiXCR, listing each CDR3 protein once. This sample carries under 750,000 distinct CDR3 sequences, under 20% of them seen once, and the ten largest clones take 16%. The sequenced sample consisted of blood. The receptors here all came from a woman in her fifties or sixties with Graves' hyperthyroidism that later progressed to Graves' ophthalmopathy. The CDR3 runs from the conserved cysteine through the conserved F or W. The order of the fields is D gene, J gene, V gene, clone size, CDR3 DNA, CDR3 protein. A D gene is named only where the DNA matches it firmly. A row's size may be missing; if present it is once, few, many or a size class.

D: -; J: TRBJ1-2; V: TRBV5-6; size: few; DNA: TGTGCCAGCAGCTTGCTTGGGGACCTCGGGGACTATGGCTACACCTTC; CDR3: CASSLLGDLGDYGYTF
D: TRBD2; J: TRBJ2-2; V: TRBV27; size: few; DNA: TGTGCCAGCAGTTCGGGGGGGGTCGGTCACACCGGGGAGCTGTTTTTT; CDR3: CASSSGGVGHTGELFF
D: -; J: TRBJ2-5; V: TRBV18; size: many; DNA: TGTGCCAGCTCACCGTACCACGACAGCCAAGAGACCCAGTACTTC; CDR3: CASSPYHDSQETQYF
D: -; J: TRBJ2-1; V: TRBV6-5; size: -; DNA: TGTGCCAGCAGTTACTCGGGGTGGGCTTCCTACAATGAGCAGTTCTTC; CDR3: CASSYSGWASYNEQFF
D: TRBD1; J: TRBJ2-3; V: TRBV20-1; size: many; DNA: TGCAGTGCCCCTAACCGCCAGGGGGCAGATACGCAGTATTTT; CDR3: CSAPNRQGADTQYF
D: TRBD1; J: TRBJ2-5; V: TRBV29-1; size: few; DNA: TGCAGCGCAACCACGACAGGGGGTCGGGAGACCCAGTACTTC; CDR3: CSATTTGGRETQYF
D: -; J: TRBJ2-1; V: TRBV27; size: many; DNA: TGTGCCAGCAGTTTATCCGATTACGCCAATGAGCAGTTCTTC; CDR3: CASSLSDYANEQFF
D: -; J: TRBJ2-1; V: TRBV2; size: many; DNA: TGTGCCAGCGTTTCTGGGGTATCCTACAATGAGCAGTTCTTC; CDR3: CASVSGVSYNEQFF
D: -; J: TRBJ2-3; V: TRBV15; size: few; DNA: TGTGCCACCAGCAGGGGCAGAAGCACGCAGTATTTT; CDR3: CATSRGRSTQYF
D: -; J: TRBJ1-1; V: TRBV12-3/TRBV12-4; size: once; DNA: TGTGCCAGCAGCGGAGCAGGGGTCCGTGACACTGAAGCTTTCTTT; CDR3: CASSGAGVRDTEAFF
D: TRBD2; J: TRBJ2-5; V: TRBV20-1; size: few; DNA: TGCAGTGCTATGACTAGCACCGCCGGGGAGACCCAGTACTTC; CDR3: CSAMTSTAGETQYF
D: TRBD1; J: TRBJ1-1; V: TRBV20-1; size: many; DNA: TGCAGTGGGTCCAGGGGGCTCGGGAACACTGAAGCTTTCTTT; CDR3: CSGSRGLGNTEAFF
D: TRBD2; J: TRBJ2-6; V: TRBV18; size: -; DNA: TGTGCCAGCTGGACGGGGGGTTTCTCTGGGGCCAACGTCCTGACTTTC; CDR3: CASWTGGFSGANVLTF
D: -; J: TRBJ1-1; V: TRBV7-9; size: many; DNA: TGTGCCAGCAGCTTTGGCTCCGATGCAGGGAGGGCTTTCTTT; CDR3: CASSFGSDAGRAFF
D: -; J: TRBJ2-3; V: TRBV3-1; size: many; DNA: TGTGCCAGCAGCCAAGTTCCCACCACAGATACGCAGTATTTT; CDR3: CASSQVPTTDTQYF
D: TRBD1; J: TRBJ1-2; V: TRBV5-1; size: many; DNA: TGCGCCAGCAGCGAGTCCGGGACAGGGGCTGGCTACACCTTC; CDR3: CASSESGTGAGYTF
D: -; J: TRBJ1-4; V: TRBV6-2/TRBV6-3; size: -; DNA: TGTGCCAGCAGTTACCCCGGACAGCTCTCAACTAATGAAAAACTGTTTTTT; CDR3: CASSYPGQLSTNEKLFF